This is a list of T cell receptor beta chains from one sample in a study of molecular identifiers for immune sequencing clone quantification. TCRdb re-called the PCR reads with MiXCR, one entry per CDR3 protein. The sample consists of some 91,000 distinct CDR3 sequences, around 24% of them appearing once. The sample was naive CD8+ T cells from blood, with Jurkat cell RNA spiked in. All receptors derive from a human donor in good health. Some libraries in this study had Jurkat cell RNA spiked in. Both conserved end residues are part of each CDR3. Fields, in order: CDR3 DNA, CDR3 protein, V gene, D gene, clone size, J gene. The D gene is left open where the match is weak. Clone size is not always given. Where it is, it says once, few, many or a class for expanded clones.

DNA: TGCGCCAGCAGCCAACCTTCACCGAGCTCTGGAAACACCATATATTTT
CDR3: CASSQPSPSSGNTIYF
V: TRBV4-1
D: NA
size: many
J: TRBJ1-3

DNA: TGCAGCGGGCTGACGGGCAACACTGAAGCTTTCTTT
CDR3: CSGLTGNTEAFF
V: TRBV29-1
D: NA
size: many
J: TRBJ1-1

DNA: TGTGCCAGCAGCTACCGGGACAGCTACGAGCAGTACTTC
CDR3: CASSYRDSYEQYF
V: TRBV5-4
D: TRBD1
size: many
J: TRBJ2-7

DNA: TGTGCCAGTAAATCAGGGCATCAGCCCCAGCATTTT
CDR3: CASKSGHQPQHF
V: TRBV19
D: NA
size: many
J: TRBJ1-5

DNA: TGTGCCAGTAATGTTCGGGCGATTAGCGGGAGTCTCGCAGATACGCAGTATTTT
CDR3: CASNVRAISGSLADTQYF
V: TRBV19
D: TRBD2
size: many
J: TRBJ2-3

DNA: TGTGCCTGGATAGCGGGAGGGCCCGATGAGCAGTTCTTC
CDR3: CAWIAGGPDEQFF
V: TRBV30
D: TRBD2
size: few
J: TRBJ2-1

DNA: TGTGCCAGCAGCTTCCTGGGACTAGCGGGGGCGGCTGAGCAGTTCTTC
CDR3: CASSFLGLAGAAEQFF
V: TRBV6-2/TRBV6-3
D: TRBD2
size: few
J: TRBJ2-1

DNA: TGTGCCAGCAGCCCCTGGACAGGCACCCCCGGGGAGCTGTTTTTT
CDR3: CASSPWTGTPGELFF
V: TRBV28
D: TRBD1
size: few
J: TRBJ2-2

DNA: TGTGCCATCAGTGACCGGGACAGGGAAGAAGCTTTCTTT
CDR3: CAISDRDREEAFF
V: TRBV10-3
D: TRBD1
size: many
J: TRBJ1-1

DNA: TGTGCCAGCAGCGTCGCCGACAATGAGCAGTTCTTC
CDR3: CASSVADNEQFF
V: TRBV9
D: NA
size: NA
J: TRBJ2-1

DNA: TGTGCCAGCAGCTGGGACAGGGGGACCGGGGAGCTGTTTTTT
CDR3: CASSWDRGTGELFF
V: TRBV11-3
D: TRBD1
size: few
J: TRBJ2-2

DNA: TGTGCCAGCAGCTTGTCAACTGAAGCCTACGAGCAGTACTTC
CDR3: CASSLSTEAYEQYF
V: TRBV5-6
D: NA
size: NA
J: TRBJ2-7

DNA: TGTGCCAGCAGCTTGGGGGGAGGCTCCAATGAGCAGTTCTTC
CDR3: CASSLGGGSNEQFF
V: TRBV5-4
D: NA
size: NA
J: TRBJ2-1

DNA: TGTGCCAGCAGCCAAGATCTAAGTTATGCTAGCACAGATACGCAGTATTTT
CDR3: CASSQDLSYASTDTQYF
V: TRBV14
D: NA
size: many
J: TRBJ2-3

DNA: TGTGCCAGTAGGGGGGACAACTATGGCTCCCCCTTC
CDR3: CASRGDNYGSPF
V: TRBV19
D: NA
size: NA
J: TRBJ1-2

DNA: TGTGCCAGCAGCTTGGGCTACTCCTACAATGAGCAGTTCTTC
CDR3: CASSLGYSYNEQFF
V: TRBV11-2
D: NA
size: many
J: TRBJ2-1

DNA: TGTGCTAGTGGTCTCTCTCTTAGCGGGAGTGGTCCCTACGAGCAGTACTTC
CDR3: CASGLSLSGSGPYEQYF
V: TRBV12-5
D: TRBD2
size: many
J: TRBJ2-7

DNA: TGTGCCAGCAGCCCGCCCGGATGGGAGACCCAGTACTTC
CDR3: CASSPPGWETQYF
V: TRBV9
D: NA
size: many
J: TRBJ2-5

DNA: TGTGCCAGCAACTTGGACAGGGGGCTTGGAGGGACCCAGTACTTC
CDR3: CASNLDRGLGGTQYF
V: TRBV11-3
D: TRBD1
size: NA
J: TRBJ2-5

DNA: TGTGCCAGCAGTTACCCCACCCTGCCGTTCTTC
CDR3: CASSYPTLPFF
V: TRBV6-2/TRBV6-3
D: NA
size: many
J: TRBJ2-1

DNA: TGCAGCGTTGAAGATCTTTCCGATACGCAGTATTTT
CDR3: CSVEDLSDTQYF
V: TRBV29-1
D: NA
size: many
J: TRBJ2-3

DNA: TGTGCCAGCAGCTTGGCGGGGCGAGAGACCCAGTACTTC
CDR3: CASSLAGRETQYF
V: TRBV5-6
D: NA
size: many
J: TRBJ2-5

DNA: TGTGCCAGCTCACCATCTTCGGGAACCGGGGAGCTGTTTTTT
CDR3: CASSPSSGTGELFF
V: TRBV18
D: NA
size: few
J: TRBJ2-2

DNA: TGTGCCAGCAGCTTAACAGTAAGCTCCTACGAGCAGTACTTC
CDR3: CASSLTVSSYEQYF
V: TRBV7-8
D: NA
size: many
J: TRBJ2-7

DNA: TGTGCCAGTAGTATTCTAGCGGGGGACAATGAGCAGTTCTTC
CDR3: CASSILAGDNEQFF
V: TRBV19
D: TRBD2
size: NA
J: TRBJ2-1

DNA: TGTGCCAGCAGTGGGGGACTGGGACAAGAGACCCAGTACTTC
CDR3: CASSGGLGQETQYF
V: TRBV2
D: NA
size: many
J: TRBJ2-5

DNA: TGTGCCAGCAGCCAAGATGGGACGGCAAGGGCGGAAAAACTGTTTTTT
CDR3: CASSQDGTARAEKLFF
V: TRBV4-2
D: NA
size: many
J: TRBJ1-4

DNA: TGCAGTGCCACGGACAGGGGGCTAGGCACTGAAGCTTTCTTT
CDR3: CSATDRGLGTEAFF
V: TRBV20-1
D: TRBD1
size: many
J: TRBJ1-1

DNA: TGTGCCAGCCTTTTGGGACAGGGAGGCACCGGGGAGCTGTTTTTT
CDR3: CASLLGQGGTGELFF
V: TRBV19
D: TRBD1
size: many
J: TRBJ2-2

DNA: TGTGCCAGCAGTTCTCAGATGGAGGGTATTGGGCCCCAGCATTTT
CDR3: CASSSQMEGIGPQHF
V: TRBV27
D: NA
size: NA
J: TRBJ1-5

DNA: TGTGCCAGCAGTTCACAGGGGTACTCTGGGGCCAACGTCCTGACTTTC
CDR3: CASSSQGYSGANVLTF
V: TRBV6-2/TRBV6-3
D: TRBD1
size: few
J: TRBJ2-6

DNA: TGTGCCAGCAGTGAATTCGGCGGGTCAGGGGCCCAGTACTTC
CDR3: CASSEFGGSGAQYF
V: TRBV25-1
D: NA
size: many
J: TRBJ2-5

DNA: TGTGCCAGCAGCCCTATGGACAGAGGGGGGACCCAGTACTTC
CDR3: CASSPMDRGGTQYF
V: TRBV13
D: NA
size: many
J: TRBJ2-5

DNA: TGCAGTGCTAGAGGGGGCGGGGGGGTCCCCTACGAGCAGTACTTC
CDR3: CSARGGGGVPYEQYF
V: TRBV20-1
D: TRBD2
size: many
J: TRBJ2-7

DNA: TGTGCCAGCAGCGTCCCTTTGGGGACAGGGGGCTCTGGGGCCAACGTCCTGACTTTC
CDR3: CASSVPLGTGGSGANVLTF
V: TRBV9
D: TRBD1
size: many
J: TRBJ2-6

DNA: TGTGCCAGCAGCTTGGCAGACCGGGCAGATACGCAGTATTTT
CDR3: CASSLADRADTQYF
V: TRBV5-5
D: NA
size: many
J: TRBJ2-3

DNA: TGTGCCACCAGCGTAGGGCAAGGCTCCTACAATGAGCAGTTCTTC
CDR3: CATSVGQGSYNEQFF
V: TRBV24-1
D: NA
size: few
J: TRBJ2-1

DNA: TGTGCCAGCAGCTTCACGGGGGGCAGAAGTGGCTACACCTTC
CDR3: CASSFTGGRSGYTF
V: TRBV7-9
D: NA
size: many
J: TRBJ1-2

DNA: TGTGTCAGCAGTATAGCGGGGGGAGTCGATGAGCAGTTCTTC
CDR3: CVSSIAGGVDEQFF
V: TRBV7-2
D: TRBD2
size: few
J: TRBJ2-1

DNA: TGTGCCAGCAGCTTAGCTAGCGGGAGTCGTTCAGATGAGCAGTTCTTC
CDR3: CASSLASGSRSDEQFF
V: TRBV11-3
D: TRBD2
size: few
J: TRBJ2-1

DNA: TGCGCCAGCAGCCATTCATCGGGCAGCTACGAGCAGTACTTC
CDR3: CASSHSSGSYEQYF
V: TRBV4-1
D: NA
size: many
J: TRBJ2-7

DNA: TGTGTCAGCAGCTCTCTTTTAGATACGCAGTATTTT
CDR3: CVSSSLLDTQYF
V: TRBV7-9
D: NA
size: NA
J: TRBJ2-3

DNA: TGTGCCACCAGGGCGGGGGGGCCTATAGATACGCAGTATTTT
CDR3: CATRAGGPIDTQYF
V: TRBV24-1
D: TRBD2
size: NA
J: TRBJ2-3

DNA: TGTGCCAGCAGCTTAGGGAGTAAGGATGAGCAGTTCTTC
CDR3: CASSLGSKDEQFF
V: TRBV11-2
D: NA
size: few
J: TRBJ2-1

DNA: TGTGCCAGCAGCCAAGAAACAAAACCTACAGATACGCAGTATTTT
CDR3: CASSQETKPTDTQYF
V: TRBV3-1
D: NA
size: many
J: TRBJ2-3

DNA: TGTGCCAGCAGCGGGGGCAGGGATCAAATCACTGAAGCTTTCTTT
CDR3: CASSGGRDQITEAFF
V: TRBV7-9
D: NA
size: few
J: TRBJ1-1

DNA: TGTGCCAGCAGTTTAAGAGGCGGGGGTACTTACAATGAGCAGTTCTTC
CDR3: CASSLRGGGTYNEQFF
V: TRBV27
D: TRBD2
size: NA
J: TRBJ2-1

DNA: TGTGCCAGCAGTCCAAACTTACAAGCTGAGCAGTTCTTC
CDR3: CASSPNLQAEQFF
V: TRBV27
D: NA
size: NA
J: TRBJ2-1

DNA: TGTGCCAGCAGCTTAGTTTCGGAGATCTATAATTCACCCCTCCACTTT
CDR3: CASSLVSEIYNSPLHF
V: TRBV7-2
D: NA
size: many
J: TRBJ1-6

DNA: TGCGCCAGCAGCTTGGTTACGGGGGACCCCGAAGCTTTCTTT
CDR3: CASSLVTGDPEAFF
V: TRBV5-1
D: NA
size: many
J: TRBJ1-1

DNA: TGTGCCAGCAGTTATTTTCTCGGGGGCACAGATACGCAGTATTTT
CDR3: CASSYFLGGTDTQYF
V: TRBV6-5
D: NA
size: many
J: TRBJ2-3

DNA: TGTGCCAGCAGCGAGGCCCTACTAGCGACTAGCTCTGGGGCCAACGTCCTGACTTTC
CDR3: CASSEALLATSSGANVLTF
V: TRBV9
D: TRBD2
size: many
J: TRBJ2-6

DNA: TGCAGCGTTGACGGACAGGGCTTCCCCTACAATGAGCAGTTCTTC
CDR3: CSVDGQGFPYNEQFF
V: TRBV29-1
D: TRBD1
size: many
J: TRBJ2-1

DNA: TGTGCCAGCAGTTACTACGCTAGCGGAGAAAATTCGTACCAAGAGACCCAGTACTTC
CDR3: CASSYYASGENSYQETQYF
V: TRBV6-5
D: TRBD2
size: NA
J: TRBJ2-5

DNA: TGCAGCGGGTGGGGGGGCGTCGCAGATACGCAGTATTTT
CDR3: CSGWGGVADTQYF
V: TRBV29-1
D: NA
size: many
J: TRBJ2-3